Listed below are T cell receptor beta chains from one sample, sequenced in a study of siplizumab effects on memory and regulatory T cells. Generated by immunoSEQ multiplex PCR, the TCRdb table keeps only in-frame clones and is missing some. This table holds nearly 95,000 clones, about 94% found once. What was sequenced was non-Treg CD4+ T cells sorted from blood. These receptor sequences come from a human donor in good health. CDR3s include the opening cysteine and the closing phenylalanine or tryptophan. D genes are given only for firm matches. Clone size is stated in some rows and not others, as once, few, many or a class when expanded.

CDR3 DNA: TGTGCTAGCAGCTTAGCGACAGGGGGGCCCTACGAGCAGTACTTC
CDR3 protein: CASSLATGGPYEQYF
V gene: TRBV7-7
clone size: NA
J gene: TRBJ2-7
D gene: TRBD1

CDR3 DNA: TGTGCCAGCAGCTTAGGAGGCGCGGGGGGCAATGAGCAGTTCTTC
CDR3 protein: CASSLGGAGGNEQFF
V gene: TRBV11-3
clone size: NA
J gene: TRBJ2-1
D gene: TRBD2

CDR3 DNA: TGTGCCAGCAGCTCAGTGACAGGGCTGAATTCACCCCTCCACTTT
CDR3 protein: CASSSVTGLNSPLHF
V gene: TRBV11-2
clone size: NA
J gene: TRBJ1-6
D gene: TRBD1

CDR3 DNA: TGTGCCAGCAGGGGACTAGCGGGAGGCGGGGAGCTGTTTTTT
CDR3 protein: CASRGLAGGGELFF
V gene: TRBV6-1
clone size: NA
J gene: TRBJ2-2
D gene: TRBD2

CDR3 DNA: TGTGCCAGTTTCCCCCCCCAGTACGGTGAAGCTTTCTTT
CDR3 protein: CASFPPQYGEAFF
V gene: TRBV18
clone size: NA
J gene: TRBJ1-1
D gene: NA

CDR3 DNA: TGTGCCAGCAGTCAAAAACAACAGGGGAGGAGGACTGAAGCTTTCTTT
CDR3 protein: CASSQKQQGRRTEAFF
V gene: TRBV11-3
clone size: NA
J gene: TRBJ1-1
D gene: TRBD1

CDR3 DNA: TGTGCCAGCAGTGAAGCGCCGGTCGGTAGCGGGGGCTCGGGAGAGACCCAGTACTTC
CDR3 protein: CASSEAPVGSGGSGETQYF
V gene: TRBV6-1
clone size: NA
J gene: TRBJ2-5
D gene: TRBD2

CDR3 DNA: TGTGCCAGCAGCCCCCCCGGGAGGACGTCAGATACGCAGTATTTT
CDR3 protein: CASSPPGRTSDTQYF
V gene: TRBV11-1
clone size: NA
J gene: TRBJ2-3
D gene: TRBD2

CDR3 DNA: TGTGCCAGCAGCTTGAGCGCGGGGGGCCGAGAGACCCAGTACTTC
CDR3 protein: CASSLSAGGRETQYF
V gene: TRBV7-8
clone size: once
J gene: TRBJ2-5
D gene: TRBD2

CDR3 DNA: TGCGCCAGCAGTGTTTTCAGGGTAGAGGATACGCAGTATTTT
CDR3 protein: CASSVFRVEDTQYF
V gene: TRBV10-1
clone size: NA
J gene: TRBJ2-3
D gene: NA

CDR3 DNA: TGCGCCAGCAGCTTGGGACTAGCGGGGGTAGAAGAGACCCAGTACTTC
CDR3 protein: CASSLGLAGVEETQYF
V gene: TRBV5-1
clone size: NA
J gene: TRBJ2-5
D gene: TRBD2

CDR3 DNA: TGTGCCAGCAGCACCCAGACAGGGGCCAATCAGCCCCAGCATTTT
CDR3 protein: CASSTQTGANQPQHF
V gene: TRBV7-2
clone size: NA
J gene: TRBJ1-5
D gene: TRBD1

CDR3 DNA: TGTGCCAGCAGCCCACTCAGGACAGGGCGCTCGAACTATGGCTACACCTTC
CDR3 protein: CASSPLRTGRSNYGYTF
V gene: TRBV7-8
clone size: NA
J gene: TRBJ1-2
D gene: TRBD1

CDR3 DNA: TGTGCCTGCACCGGGACAGGGGCCTACGAGCAGTACTTC
CDR3 protein: CACTGTGAYEQYF
V gene: TRBV30
clone size: NA
J gene: TRBJ2-7
D gene: TRBD1

CDR3 DNA: TGCGCCAGCAGCTTTGGATTGAGGGATAGCACAGATACGCAGTATTTT
CDR3 protein: CASSFGLRDSTDTQYF
V gene: TRBV5-1
clone size: NA
J gene: TRBJ2-3
D gene: NA

CDR3 DNA: TGTGCCAGCAGTTACTCGGGGGCGATGAACACTGAAGCTTTCTTT
CDR3 protein: CASSYSGAMNTEAFF
V gene: TRBV6-5
clone size: NA
J gene: TRBJ1-1
D gene: NA

CDR3 DNA: TGTGCCAGCAGCGTAGATGGGACGGATTACGAGCAGTACTTC
CDR3 protein: CASSVDGTDYEQYF
V gene: TRBV9
clone size: NA
J gene: TRBJ2-7
D gene: NA

CDR3 DNA: TGTGCCAGCAGTCCTTACAGGGGGAATGGCTACACCTTC
CDR3 protein: CASSPYRGNGYTF
V gene: TRBV6-6
clone size: NA
J gene: TRBJ1-2
D gene: TRBD1

CDR3 DNA: TGTGCCAGTAGTACCACAGGGTCGGACTATGGCTACACCTTC
CDR3 protein: CASSTTGSDYGYTF
V gene: TRBV19
clone size: NA
J gene: TRBJ1-2
D gene: NA

CDR3 DNA: TGTGCCAGCAGCTCCGGACTAGCGGGAGCCCAAGAGACCCAGTACTTC
CDR3 protein: CASSSGLAGAQETQYF
V gene: TRBV11-3
clone size: once
J gene: TRBJ2-5
D gene: TRBD2

CDR3 DNA: TGTGCCAGTCTAGACTCTGGAAACACCATATATTTT
CDR3 protein: CASLDSGNTIYF
V gene: TRBV19
clone size: NA
J gene: TRBJ1-3
D gene: NA

CDR3 DNA: TGCGCCAGCAGCCAAGATGGGGGAAGTAACAATCAGCCCCAGCATTTT
CDR3 protein: CASSQDGGSNNQPQHF
V gene: TRBV4-1
clone size: NA
J gene: TRBJ1-5
D gene: NA

CDR3 DNA: TGTGCCAGCAGCTACAGTGCAGGCACTGAAGCTTTCTTT
CDR3 protein: CASSYSAGTEAFF
V gene: TRBV7-9
clone size: NA
J gene: TRBJ1-1
D gene: NA

CDR3 DNA: TGTGCCAGCAGCTTAAATGGGCCAGGGCTTGGTTCCGGGGCCAACGTCCTGACTTTC
CDR3 protein: CASSLNGPGLGSGANVLTF
V gene: TRBV11-2
clone size: NA
J gene: TRBJ2-6
D gene: NA

CDR3 DNA: TGTGCCAGCAGCCGGACTAGCGGGGGGGCAGGGACCCAGTACTTC
CDR3 protein: CASSRTSGGAGTQYF
V gene: TRBV2
clone size: NA
J gene: TRBJ2-5
D gene: TRBD2

CDR3 DNA: TGTGCCAGCATTGCAACAGGGGTGAACACTGAAGCTTTCTTT
CDR3 protein: CASIATGVNTEAFF
V gene: TRBV6-5
clone size: NA
J gene: TRBJ1-1
D gene: TRBD1

CDR3 DNA: TGTGCCAGCAGTGGACTAGCGGAGACCCAGTACTTC
CDR3 protein: CASSGLAETQYF
V gene: TRBV28
clone size: NA
J gene: TRBJ2-5
D gene: TRBD2

CDR3 DNA: TGTGCCAGCTCACCTATCGGACAGGGAACGAACACTGAAGCTTTCTTT
CDR3 protein: CASSPIGQGTNTEAFF
V gene: TRBV18
clone size: NA
J gene: TRBJ1-1
D gene: TRBD1

CDR3 DNA: TGTGCCAGCAGCTTAGCGCAGGGTTTGAACACTGAAGCTTTCTTT
CDR3 protein: CASSLAQGLNTEAFF
V gene: TRBV11-1
clone size: NA
J gene: TRBJ1-1
D gene: NA

CDR3 DNA: TGTGCCAGCAGTGAGACAGGAAAGACTGAAGCTTTCTTT
CDR3 protein: CASSETGKTEAFF
V gene: TRBV6-1
clone size: NA
J gene: TRBJ1-1
D gene: NA

CDR3 DNA: TGTGCCAGCACCCCGGCTGGCGGGGGTGGAAACACCATATATTTT
CDR3 protein: CASTPAGGGGNTIYF
V gene: TRBV6-6
clone size: NA
J gene: TRBJ1-3
D gene: NA

CDR3 DNA: TGTGCCAGCAGCCAAGATCGGTTTGATAGCAATCAGCCCCAGCATTTT
CDR3 protein: CASSQDRFDSNQPQHF
V gene: TRBV14
clone size: NA
J gene: TRBJ1-5
D gene: NA

CDR3 DNA: TGTGCCAGTAGTATCCCGACAGGGGGTCATAATCAGCCCCAGCATTTT
CDR3 protein: CASSIPTGGHNQPQHF
V gene: TRBV19
clone size: NA
J gene: TRBJ1-5
D gene: TRBD1

CDR3 DNA: TGTGCCTGGGCACTGGGAGGGAGGGAGACCCAGTACTTC
CDR3 protein: CAWALGGRETQYF
V gene: TRBV30
clone size: NA
J gene: TRBJ2-5
D gene: TRBD2

CDR3 DNA: TGTGCCAGCAGTTTCCGGGGCGAAGGACAGCCCCAGCATTTT
CDR3 protein: CASSFRGEGQPQHF
V gene: TRBV27
clone size: NA
J gene: TRBJ1-5
D gene: NA

CDR3 DNA: TGCGCCAGCAGCCAAGAATACCCAGCGGGGGGCAGGCTAGCCAAAAACATTCAGTACTTC
CDR3 protein: CASSQEYPAGGRLAKNIQYF
V gene: TRBV4-1
clone size: NA
J gene: TRBJ2-4
D gene: TRBD2

CDR3 DNA: TGTGCCAGTAGACAGGGGGCCCTGAACACTGAAGCTTTCTTT
CDR3 protein: CASRQGALNTEAFF
V gene: TRBV7-6
clone size: NA
J gene: TRBJ1-1
D gene: TRBD1

CDR3 DNA: TGTGCCAGCAGCTTAAGCGCAGGGCGCACCGGGGAGCTGTTTTTT
CDR3 protein: CASSLSAGRTGELFF
V gene: TRBV7-2
clone size: NA
J gene: TRBJ2-2
D gene: NA

CDR3 DNA: TGTGCCAGCAGCTCAGCGGCGGGAGAGACCCAGTACTTC
CDR3 protein: CASSSAAGETQYF
V gene: TRBV11-3
clone size: NA
J gene: TRBJ2-5
D gene: NA

CDR3 DNA: TGTGCCAGCAGCTCTACCAGGGGGAACACCGGGGAGCTGTTTTTT
CDR3 protein: CASSSTRGNTGELFF
V gene: TRBV5-8
clone size: NA
J gene: TRBJ2-2
D gene: NA

CDR3 DNA: TGCGCCAGCAGCTCCCTAGATATAGCGGGGATTGGGGATACGCAGTATTTT
CDR3 protein: CASSSLDIAGIGDTQYF
V gene: TRBV5-1
clone size: NA
J gene: TRBJ2-3
D gene: TRBD2

CDR3 DNA: TGTGCCAGCAGTTACAGGACAGGGGGCAATTATGGCTACACCTTC
CDR3 protein: CASSYRTGGNYGYTF
V gene: TRBV6-6
clone size: NA
J gene: TRBJ1-2
D gene: TRBD1

CDR3 DNA: TGTGCCAGCAGCTCTCGGGGTGGTAGCGGTAAGCAGTACTTC
CDR3 protein: CASSSRGGSGKQYF
V gene: TRBV7-2
clone size: NA
J gene: TRBJ2-7
D gene: NA

CDR3 DNA: TGTGCCAGCAGTTCCTCGGGGGGCACCGGGGAGCTGTTTTTT
CDR3 protein: CASSSSGGTGELFF
V gene: TRBV6-6
clone size: NA
J gene: TRBJ2-2
D gene: TRBD2

CDR3 DNA: TGTGCCAGTAAACAGGGGGCCGTATCCTATAATTCACCCCTCCACTTT
CDR3 protein: CASKQGAVSYNSPLHF
V gene: TRBV19
clone size: NA
J gene: TRBJ1-6
D gene: TRBD1

CDR3 DNA: TGCGCCAGCAGCACCCGAGGGGGCTCCAAAGCTTTCTTT
CDR3 protein: CASSTRGGSKAFF
V gene: TRBV4-3
clone size: once
J gene: TRBJ1-1
D gene: TRBD1

CDR3 DNA: TGTGCCAGCAGCTCCGACACGTGGACTGAAGCTTTCTTT
CDR3 protein: CASSSDTWTEAFF
V gene: TRBV14
clone size: NA
J gene: TRBJ1-1
D gene: NA

CDR3 DNA: TGTGCCAGCAGCCCCCGCGTGGCAGGGGACATCCATGGCTACACCTTC
CDR3 protein: CASSPRVAGDIHGYTF
V gene: TRBV5-5
clone size: NA
J gene: TRBJ1-2
D gene: NA

CDR3 DNA: TGTGCCTGGAGTGTACGAGGGGCGGCCCTCCACTTT
CDR3 protein: CAWSVRGAALHF
V gene: TRBV30
clone size: NA
J gene: TRBJ1-6
D gene: NA

CDR3 DNA: TGTGCCAGCAGTCAGAAGGGACTAGCGCATGGTGAGCAGTTCTTC
CDR3 protein: CASSQKGLAHGEQFF
V gene: TRBV4-2
clone size: NA
J gene: TRBJ2-1
D gene: TRBD2

CDR3 DNA: TGTGCCAGCAGCCCTCGGACGGCGGGTGAGCAGTACTTC
CDR3 protein: CASSPRTAGEQYF
V gene: TRBV7-2
clone size: NA
J gene: TRBJ2-5
D gene: NA

CDR3 DNA: TGTGCCAGCAGTGAATACAGGGGGCACACCGGGGAGCTGTTTTTT
CDR3 protein: CASSEYRGHTGELFF
V gene: TRBV6-1
clone size: NA
J gene: TRBJ2-2
D gene: TRBD1

CDR3 DNA: TGTGCCTGGGACAGGGACTATGGCTACACCTTC
CDR3 protein: CAWDRDYGYTF
V gene: TRBV30
clone size: once
J gene: TRBJ1-2
D gene: TRBD1